This T cell receptor (beta chain) was recovered during a study of blood T cell repertoires in COVID-19. Study summary: Acute-phase and convalescent COVID-19 samples originated in the United States, Italy and Spain. T cells, B-cell-depleted T cells, or PBMCs supplied cDNA or gDNA.

Germline values: CDR1 SGHKS, CDR2 YYEKEE (reference sequence). V was shortened by 4 bases and J by 5 bases, with 15 bases between the two germline ends. This CDR3 has 14 amino acids. Original handling: Reference gene primer amplification yielded estimated nucleated cell counts. Only in-frame clones appear in the TCRdb table, and some are missing; sequencing was by immunoSEQ multiplex PCR. That table supplies the V and J calls and clone size; D and trimming were determined from the DNA. The data contain roughly 230,000 clones, about 88% of them seen just once; the ten biggest clones take up roughly 5%.

This clonotype was sampled from a woman in her thirties or forties who had recovered from COVID-19. The chain couples TRBV5-5 to TRBJ2-5, with D maybe TRBD1 (6 bases). The sample was peripheral blood. CDR3 in DNA: TGTGCCAGCAGCCCCGATGGGGGCTGGGAGACCCAGTACTTC. It yields the protein CASSPDGGWETQYF.